Listed here are 26 T cell receptor beta chains from one sample, sequenced in a study of blood T cell repertoires in COVID-19. Using immunoSEQ multiplex PCR, the repertoire was profiled, and TCRdb retains in-frame clones only, with some absent. The sample shows about 39,000 clones, roughly nine tenths of them seen only once. Material: peripheral blood. These receptors were obtained from a man between 50 and 59 years old with active COVID-19.

The V call is TRBV4-1, the J call TRBJ1-3, with a possible D match to TRBD1 (5 bases). CDR1 and CDR2 (germline): MGHRA, YSYEKL. The CDR3 loop spans 16 amino acids. V was trimmed by 0 bases and J by 0 bases, leaving 9 bases between them. CDR3 DNA: TGCGCCAGCAGCCAAGATAAGGGACTCTCTGGAAACACCATATATTTT. Translating it yields CASSQDKGLSGNTIYF.

The CDR3 is CASSPRAGTGELFF. CDR3 DNA sequence: TGTGCCAGCAGCCCTCGGGCAGGGACCGGGGAGCTGTTTTTT. This sequence joins TRBV11-3 and TRBJ2-2, with a possible D match to TRBD1 (5 bases). Germline V gene lookup returns CDR1 SGHNT and CDR2 YENEEA. Trimming shortened V by 5 bases and J by 5 bases, and 12 bases separated the two germline ends. This CDR3 comprises 14 residues.

The chain combines TRBV19 with TRBJ1-6; 7 nucleotides line up with TRBD1. The V gene's germline CDR1 is LNHDA and CDR2 SQIVND (reference sequence). This CDR3 has 15 amino acids. With V trimmed by 6 bases and J by 5 bases, 7 bases remained unmatched. The CDR3, as DNA: TGTGCCAGTAGCCTCCGACAGGGAGATAATTCACCCCTCCACTTT. Translation: CASSLRQGDNSPLHF.

The rearrangement joins TRBV7-8 to TRBJ2-7, with 10 bases aligning to TRBD2. Germline CDR1 is SGHVS and CDR2 is FQNEAQ. The CDR3 is 16 residues long. J lost 5 bases, V lost 5 bases, and 12 bases had no gene match. The CDR3 spells CASSQGWASGSNEQYF. The CDR3 DNA reads TGTGCCAGCAGCCAAGGGTGGGCTAGCGGGAGTAACGAGCAGTACTTC.

V usage is TRBV6-5 and J usage is TRBJ1-3; no clear D gene. Germline CDR1 reads MNHEY; CDR2 reads SVGAGI. V was cut by 8 bases and J by 0 bases, with 8 bases left in between. This CDR3 spans 13 amino acids. CDR3 sequence: CASRKSSGNTIYF. The DNA for the CDR3 is TGTGCCAGCCGCAAGAGCTCTGGAAACACCATATATTTT.

This sequence joins TRBV21-1 and TRBJ2-7; the listed D gene, TRBD1, was not tested against the DNA. TRBV21-1 is a pseudogene segment. The CDR3 sequence is 15 residues long. CDR3 in amino acids: CASSCRDRWDYEQYF. The CDR3 DNA reads as TGTGCCAGCAGCTGTCGGGACAGGTGGGACTACGAGCAGTACTTC.

The rearrangement joins TRBV2 to TRBJ1-2, with D maybe TRBD1 (5 bases). CDR3 length: 13 residues. CDR1 is SNHLY and CDR2 is FYNNEI in the germline V gene. Trimming cost V 6 bases and J 4 bases, with 12 bases left between them. CDR3 sequence (DNA): TGTGCCAGCAGAACGGGGGGTAGCTATGGCTACACCTTC. Its protein product is CASRTGGSYGYTF.

The rearrangement links TRBV6-5 to TRBJ2-1; D possibly corresponds to TRBD2 (6 bases). Per germline, CDR1 MNHEY and CDR2 SVGAGI. This CDR3 is built from 15 residues. Trimming stripped 7 bases from V and 5 bases from J, with 18 bases between. The CDR3 sequence: CASKPGSSRHNEQFF. The CDR3 nucleotides are TGTGCCAGCAAACCCGGGAGTAGCCGACACAATGAGCAGTTCTTC.

The chain recombines TRBV7-6 with TRBJ2-3; perhaps TRBD1 as D (5 bases). The CDR3 contains 15 residues. The germline gives CDR1 SGHVS, CDR2 FNYEAQ. V gave up 5 bases and J gave up 5 bases, with 17 bases separating them. CDR3 sequence: CASSDNRGVGDTQYF. CDR3 DNA sequence: TGTGCCAGCAGCGATAATAGGGGCGTAGGAGATACGCAGTATTTT.

CDR3 bases: TGTGCCAGCAGCCAAGAACTAGCGGGAGAGAGTGAGCAGTTCTTC. Amino acids: CASSQELAGESEQFF. The genes are TRBV3-1 (or the pseudogene TRBV3-2) and TRBJ2-1; 11 nucleotides agree with TRBD2. V lost 0 bases, J lost 9 bases, and 4 bases stayed unmatched. The V gene's germline CDR1 is LGHDT and CDR2 YNNKEL (reference sequence). This CDR3 comprises 15 residues.

The rearrangement uses TRBV7-2 and TRBJ2-3; 11 bases map to TRBD2. The V gene's germline CDR1 is SGHTA and CDR2 FQGNSA. The CDR3 totals 17 residues. V gave up 3 bases and J gave up 6 bases; unmatched junction bases: 11. CDR3 protein: CASSFTELAGAEDTQYF. The CDR3 DNA reads as TGTGCCAGCAGCTTCACGGAACTAGCGGGGGCCGAGGATACGCAGTATTTT.

This sequence joins TRBV3-1 (or the pseudogene TRBV3-2) and TRBJ1-5, with 11 bases lining up with TRBD1. Per the germline V gene, CDR1 is LGHDT and CDR2 is YNNKEL (reference sequence). CDR3 length: 16 amino acids. Trimming removed 0 bases from V and 6 bases from J; junction bases left unmatched: 4. This CDR3 is CASSQDFGTGGQPQHF. For the CDR3, the DNA is TGTGCCAGCAGCCAAGATTTCGGGACAGGGGGTCAGCCCCAGCATTTT.

This rearrangement joins TRBV10-2 to TRBJ1-1; D ambiguous. The CDR3 runs 15 residues. Trimming removed 8 bases from V and 0 bases from J, with 16 bases in between. Per germline, CDR1 WSHSY and CDR2 SAAADI. This chain's CDR3 is CASVRDGRMNTEAFF. CDR3 in DNA: TGCGCCAGCGTTCGAGACGGGAGAATGAACACTGAAGCTTTCTTT.

The chain joins TRBV2 to TRBJ1-4, with 8 bases matching TRBD1. From germline, CDR1 is SNHLY and CDR2 FYNNEI. CDR3 size: 14 residues. The J segment lost 7 bases and the V segment lost 3 bases, leaving 4 bases of the junction unmatched. CDR3 bases: TGTGCCAGCAGTGAGCAACAGGGGGGTGAAAAACTGTTTTTT. Its translation: CASSEQQGGEKLFF. The entire variable domain, with the rest obtained from reference TRBV2 and TRBJ1-4, is as follows: EPEVTQTPSHQVTQMGQEVILRCVPISNHLYFYWYRQILGQKVEFLVSFYNNEISEKSEIFDDQFSVERPDGSNFTLKIRSTKLEDSAMYFCASSEQQGGEKLFFGSGTQLSVL.

The chain combines TRBV11-3 with TRBJ2-2; D ambiguous. Trimming cost V 1 base and J 0 bases, with 6 bases left between them. This CDR3 has 15 residues. Germline lookup yields CDR1 SGHNT and CDR2 YENEEA. The CDR3 sequence is CASSLGLANTGELFF. The CDR3 nucleotides read TGTGCCAGCAGCTTAGGGCTCGCGAACACCGGGGAGCTGTTTTTT.

The chain joins TRBV10-3 to TRBJ2-3, with 12 positions matching TRBD2. The CDR3 is 16 residues long. Germline V CDR1 and CDR2: ENHRY, SYGVKD. Trimming cost V 4 bases and J 3 bases; bases outside gene matches: 5. CDR3 in amino acids: CAISVTSGGFTDTQYF. As DNA, the CDR3 is TGTGCCATCAGTGTGACTAGCGGGGGCTTTACAGATACGCAGTATTTT.

The genes are TRBV7-3 and TRBJ2-7; tentative D call: TRBD1 (5 bases). This CDR3 is 13 amino acids long. From germline, CDR1 is SGHTA and CDR2 FQGTGA. Trimming took off 5 bases at V and 6 bases at J, with 14 bases between the two ends. DNA of the CDR3: TGTGCCAGCAGCCTTGGACACCCGGGCGAGCAGTACTTC. As protein: CASSLGHPGEQYF.

Here the CDR3 DNA reads TGTGCCAGCAGCTTCAGGGGGCGCGAGACTGAAGCTTTCTTT. Residues: CASSFRGRETEAFF. This rearrangement joins TRBV7-9 to TRBJ1-1; TRBD1 aligns across 8 bases. Unmatched junction bases numbered 5, after V lost 3 bases and J lost 5 bases. Germline lookup yields CDR1 SEHNR and CDR2 FQNEAQ (reference sequence). This CDR3 contains 14 residues.

J is TRBJ2-5 and V is TRBV10-3; D unresolved. CDR3 length equals 13 residues. Trimming removed 4 bases at V and 2 bases at J, with 8 bases between. Germline-derived CDR1 and CDR2 are ENHRY and SYGVKD. The CDR3 DNA sequence: TGTGCCATCAGTGGAGTACAGCAAGAGACCCAGTACTTC. Translation gives CAISGVQQETQYF.

V usage is TRBV5-1 and J usage is TRBJ2-2; D may be TRBD1 (5 bases). Trimming removed 1 base from V and 7 bases from J, with 17 bases in between. The germline CDR1 and CDR2 sequences are SGHRS and YFSETQ. The CDR3 contains 16 residues. DNA of the CDR3: TGCGCCAGCAGCTTGTCGCCAGGACAAAGAGGCGGGGAGCTGTTTTTT. This codes for CASSLSPGQRGGELFF.

The CDR3 spells CASSGAGANEKLFF. CDR3 coding DNA: TGTGCCAGCAGTGGGGCAGGGGCTAATGAAAAACTGTTTTTT. The chain combines TRBV2 with TRBJ1-4; maybe TRBD1 (6 bases). CDR1 SNHLY and CDR2 FYNNEI come from the germline V gene. Trimming removed 4 bases from V and 3 bases from J, with 9 bases in between. The CDR3 consists of 14 residues.

J is TRBJ2-4 and V is TRBV3-1 (or the pseudogene TRBV3-2); 7 bases are a match to TRBD2. There are 20 residues in the CDR3. Germline trimming cut 1 base from V and 0 bases from J; bases unmatched to any gene: 15. Germline V gene data show CDR1 as LGHDT and CDR2 as YNNKEL (reference sequence). Written as DNA, the CDR3 is TGTGCCAGCAGCCAAGTTTCCGGGGGGAAAACCCCTCTAGCCAAAAACATTCAGTACTTC. Translating gives CASSQVSGGKTPLAKNIQYF.

The chain links TRBV7-3 to TRBJ2-2, with D tentatively TRBD1 (6 bases). The V gene's germline CDR1 is SGHTA and CDR2 FQGTGA. This CDR3 has 13 amino acids. The ends were cut back, 5 bases at V and 7 bases at J, with 11 bases in the middle. The CDR3 DNA reads as TGTGCCAGCAGCATCACAGGGAGCGGGGAGCTGTTTTTT. Its translation is CASSITGSGELFF.

The V and J genes are TRBV5-6 and TRBJ1-2; D unclear. V dropped 4 bases and J dropped 5 bases, with 15 bases sitting between them. Germline CDR1 SGHDT, CDR2 YYEEEE. This CDR3 spans 14 amino acids. The CDR3: CASSPWRILYGYTF. The DNA for the CDR3 is TGTGCCAGCAGCCCGTGGAGAATTTTATATGGCTACACCTTC. The complete variable domain, with remaining parts taken from reference TRBV5-6 and TRBJ1-2, reads DAGVTQSPTHLIKTRGQQVTLRCSPKSGHDTVSWYQQALGQGPQFIFQYYEEEERQRGNFPDRFSGHQFPNYSSELNVNALLLGDSALYLCASSPWRILYGYTFGSGTRLTVV.

This clone occurred once. The chain combines TRBV2 with TRBJ1-2, with 7 positions matching TRBD1. V lost 5 bases and J lost 7; bases outside the gene matches: 13. The CDR3 runs 15 residues. CDR1 is SNHLY, CDR2 FYNNEI, per germline. DNA of the CDR3: TGTGCCAGCAGTTCCCAAGGGGGCAGGAGTGGTGGCTACACCTTC. Translation: CASSSQGGRSGGYTF.

This clone was observed a handful of times. The chain is built from TRBV11-1 and TRBJ2-7; 8 bases map to TRBD1. This CDR3 is 14 amino acids long. The J segment lost 6 bases and the V segment lost 4 bases, leaving 8 bases of the junction unmatched. Per the germline V gene, CDR1 is SGHAT and CDR2 is FQDESV (reference sequence). CDR3 sequence reads: CASSSGLQGGEQYF. The CDR3, as DNA: TGTGCCAGCAGCTCGGGTTTACAGGGGGGCGAGCAGTACTTC.